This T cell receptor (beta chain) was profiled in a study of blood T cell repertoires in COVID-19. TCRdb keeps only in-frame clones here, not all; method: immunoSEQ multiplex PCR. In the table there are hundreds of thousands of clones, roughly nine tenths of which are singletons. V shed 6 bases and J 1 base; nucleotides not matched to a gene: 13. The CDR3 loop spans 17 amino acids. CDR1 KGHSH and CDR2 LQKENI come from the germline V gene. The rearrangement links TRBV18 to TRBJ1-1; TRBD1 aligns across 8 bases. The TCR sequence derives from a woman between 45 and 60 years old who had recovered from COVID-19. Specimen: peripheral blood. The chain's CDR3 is CASSPREAGGRNTEAFF. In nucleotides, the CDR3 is TGTGCCAGCTCCCCTCGGGAGGCAGGGGGCAGGAACACTGAAGCTTTCTTT.